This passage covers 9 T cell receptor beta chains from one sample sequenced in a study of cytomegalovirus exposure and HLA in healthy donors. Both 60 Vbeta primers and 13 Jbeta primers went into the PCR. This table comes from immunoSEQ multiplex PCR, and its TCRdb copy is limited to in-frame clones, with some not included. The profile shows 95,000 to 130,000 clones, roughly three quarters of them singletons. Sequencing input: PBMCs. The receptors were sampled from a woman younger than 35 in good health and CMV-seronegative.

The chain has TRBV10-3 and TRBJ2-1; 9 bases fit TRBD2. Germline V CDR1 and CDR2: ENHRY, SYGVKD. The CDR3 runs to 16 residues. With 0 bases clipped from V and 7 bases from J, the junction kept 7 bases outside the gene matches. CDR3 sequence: CAISESMAGGNNEQFF. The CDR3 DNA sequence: TGTGCCATCAGTGAGTCGATGGCGGGGGGGAATAATGAGCAGTTCTTC.

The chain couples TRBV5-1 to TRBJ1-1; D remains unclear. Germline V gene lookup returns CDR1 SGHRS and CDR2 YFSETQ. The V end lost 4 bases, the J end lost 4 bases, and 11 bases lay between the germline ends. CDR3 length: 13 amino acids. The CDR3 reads CASSGSGSTEAFF. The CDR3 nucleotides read TGCGCCAGCAGCGGGTCCGGGTCCACTGAAGCTTTCTTT.

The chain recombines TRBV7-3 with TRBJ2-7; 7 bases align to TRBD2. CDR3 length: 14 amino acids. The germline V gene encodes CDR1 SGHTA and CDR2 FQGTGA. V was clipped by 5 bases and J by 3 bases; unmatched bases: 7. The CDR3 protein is CASSKGAGSYEQYF. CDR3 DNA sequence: TGTGCCAGCAGCAAGGGAGCGGGGAGCTACGAGCAGTACTTC.

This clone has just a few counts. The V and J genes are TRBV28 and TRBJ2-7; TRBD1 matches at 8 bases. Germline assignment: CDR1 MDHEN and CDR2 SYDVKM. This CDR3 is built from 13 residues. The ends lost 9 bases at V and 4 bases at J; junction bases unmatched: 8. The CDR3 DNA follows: TGTGCCAGTAGACAGGGGATTTTGTACGAGCAGTACTTC. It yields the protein CASRQGILYEQYF.

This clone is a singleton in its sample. The CDR3 nucleotides are TGTGCCAGCAGCACAAGACAGGGGGGCTCCTACAATGAGCAGTTCTTC. Translated: CASSTRQGGSYNEQFF. The chain couples TRBV7-2 to TRBJ2-1; 9 bases match TRBD1. The CDR3 is 16 residues long. CDR1 is SGHTA, CDR2 FQGNSA, per germline. Germline trimming cut 5 bases from V and 0 bases from J; bases unmatched to any gene: 5.

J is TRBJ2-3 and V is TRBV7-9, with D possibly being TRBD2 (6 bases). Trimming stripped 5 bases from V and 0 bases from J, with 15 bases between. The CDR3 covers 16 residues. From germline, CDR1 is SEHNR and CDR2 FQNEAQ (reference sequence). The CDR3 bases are TGTGCCAGCAGCGCCCGTAGCGGAGTTAGCACAGATACGCAGTATTTT. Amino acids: CASSARSGVSTDTQYF.

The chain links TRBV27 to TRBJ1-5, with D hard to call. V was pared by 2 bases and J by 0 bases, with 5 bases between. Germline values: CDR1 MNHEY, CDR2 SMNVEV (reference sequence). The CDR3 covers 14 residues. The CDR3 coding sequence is TGTGCCAGCAGTTTAATCGGTAGCAATCAGCCCCAGCATTTT. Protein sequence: CASSLIGSNQPQHF.

DNA of the CDR3: TGTGCCACCCCCTTCGTACTAGCGGGGTTAGCCAAAAACATTCAGTACTTC. Translating it yields CATPFVLAGLAKNIQYF. The chain has TRBV6-4 and TRBJ2-4, with 10 bases identical to TRBD2. Germline lookup yields CDR1 MRHNA and CDR2 SNTAGT. The ends lost 10 bases at V and 0 bases at J; junction bases unmatched: 12. CDR3 length: 17 amino acids.

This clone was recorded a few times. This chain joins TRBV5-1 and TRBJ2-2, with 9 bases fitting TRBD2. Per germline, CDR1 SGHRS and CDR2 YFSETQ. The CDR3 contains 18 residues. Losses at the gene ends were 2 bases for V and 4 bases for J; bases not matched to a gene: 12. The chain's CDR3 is CASSFLASGEGVTGELFF. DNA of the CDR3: TGCGCCAGCAGCTTCCTCGCTAGCGGGGAGGGGGTCACCGGGGAGCTGTTTTTT.